A single sample gave rise to the 10 T cell receptor beta chains below, sequenced in a study of cytotoxic CD8 clonotypes in ibrutinib-treated CLL. This table comes from immunoSEQ multiplex PCR, and its TCRdb copy is limited to in-frame clones, with some not included. The sample carries about 160,000 clones, more than 80% recorded once. This sample comprised PBMCs, obtained after 24 months of ibrutinib treatment. These receptors were taken from a human donor with chronic lymphocytic leukemia.

The J gene is TRBJ2-3, the V gene TRBV28, with D perhaps matching TRBD1 or TRBD2 (5 bases each). V was cut by 2 bases and J by 4 bases, with 13 bases left in between. The CDR3 is made up of 15 amino acids. Germline V gives CDR1 MDHEN, CDR2 SYDVKM. CDR3 nucleotides: TGTGCCAGCAGTTTACCTTGGGGGAATGCAGATACGCAGTATTTT. This translates into CASSLPWGNADTQYF.

The CDR3 DNA sequence: TGTGCCAGCAGCCAAGTGGGGACTAGCGCCGGTATTGAGCAGTTCTTC. As protein: CASSQVGTSAGIEQFF. The rearrangement uses TRBV4-2 and TRBJ2-1, with 10 bases aligning to TRBD2. Germline V CDR1 and CDR2: LGHNA, YNFKEQ. This CDR3 spans 16 amino acids. J lost 9 bases, V lost 1 base, and 9 bases had no gene match.

V gene TRBV2 combines with J gene TRBJ2-3; D remains ambiguous. Trimming removed 3 bases at V and 6 bases at J, with 10 bases between. The germline V gene encodes CDR1 SNHLY and CDR2 FYNNEI. The CDR3 consists of 13 residues. CDR3 coding DNA: TGTGCCAGCAGTGATGGCCCGTGGGATACGCAGTATTTT. Protein product: CASSDGPWDTQYF.

The chain recombines TRBV5-6 with TRBJ2-1, with D possibly being TRBD2 (6 bases). This CDR3 region has 13 residues. Per the germline V gene, CDR1 is SGHDT and CDR2 is YYEEEE. V dropped 1 base and J dropped 7 bases, with 9 bases sitting between them. The CDR3 protein is CASSLWDLNEQFF. The CDR3, as DNA: TGTGCCAGCAGCTTGTGGGACTTAAATGAGCAGTTCTTC.

CDR3 coding DNA: TGCGCCAGCAGTGACGGGGGTGGCACTGAAGCTTTCTTT. It specifies CASSDGGGTEAFF. The rearrangement joins TRBV10-1 to TRBJ1-1; the D gene is possibly TRBD1 (5 bases). The V gene's germline CDR1 is WNHNN and CDR2 SYGVQD (reference sequence). The CDR3 is 13 amino acids. V was shortened by 3 bases and J by 4 bases, with 9 bases between the two germline ends.

The chain links TRBV6-1 to TRBJ2-7; 14 bases line up with TRBD2. Trimming cost V 3 bases and J 12 bases; bases outside gene matches: 16. CDR3 length: 17 residues. The germline V gene has CDR1 MNHNS and CDR2 SASEGT. CDR3 DNA sequence: TGTGCCAGCAGTGAGGACCCCTGGACTAGCGGGAGGTCGCCGTGGTACTTC. Protein product: CASSEDPWTSGRSPWYF.

This clone was seen a few times. V usage is TRBV19 and J usage is TRBJ1-5; 8 nucleotides align to TRBD1. Germline CDR1 reads LNHDA; CDR2 reads SQIVND (reference sequence). Trimming at V came to 5 bases and at J to 6 bases, leaving 3 bases not matched to a gene. The CDR3 contains 13 residues. The CDR3 is CASSSRGRQPQHF. The DNA of the CDR3 is TGTGCCAGTAGTTCCAGGGGGCGTCAGCCCCAGCATTTT.

The rearrangement uses TRBV7-9 and TRBJ2-5, with 12 nucleotides matching TRBD2. The CDR3 is 16 amino acids. Germline lookup yields CDR1 SEHNR and CDR2 FQNEAQ (reference sequence). With 5 bases clipped from V and 5 bases from J, the junction kept 9 bases outside the gene matches. The CDR3 protein is CASSHGLAGFGETQYF. The DNA of the CDR3 is TGTGCCAGCAGCCACGGACTAGCGGGATTCGGGGAGACCCAGTACTTC. The variable domain in full, with the rest retrieved from reference TRBV7-9 and TRBJ2-5, is DTGVSQNPRHKITKRGQNVTFRCDPISEHNRLYWYRQTLGQGPEFLTYFQNEAQLEKSRLLSDRFSAERPKGSFSTLEIQRTEQGDSAMYLCASSHGLAGFGETQYFGPGTRLLVL.

CDR3 sequence: CASSPPGAGGADTQYF. CDR3 DNA: TGTGCCAGCAGCCCCCCAGGGGCAGGGGGAGCAGATACGCAGTATTTT. The chain carries TRBV9 and TRBJ2-3, with 7 bases aligning to TRBD1. The CDR3 length is 16 residues. Germline CDR1 reads SGDLS; CDR2 reads YYNGEE. V gave up 4 bases and J gave up 4 bases; unmatched junction bases: 12.

This chain joins TRBV19 and TRBJ2-1; 8 bases line up with TRBD2. The CDR3 spans 15 residues. CDR1 LNHDA and CDR2 SQIVND come from the germline V gene (reference sequence). V was pared by 4 bases and J by 8 bases, with 10 bases of the junction left unmatched. The CDR3 loop reads CASSTRPGGGYEQFF. In DNA form, the CDR3 reads TGTGCCAGTAGTACCCGTCCCGGGGGGGGCTATGAGCAGTTCTTC.